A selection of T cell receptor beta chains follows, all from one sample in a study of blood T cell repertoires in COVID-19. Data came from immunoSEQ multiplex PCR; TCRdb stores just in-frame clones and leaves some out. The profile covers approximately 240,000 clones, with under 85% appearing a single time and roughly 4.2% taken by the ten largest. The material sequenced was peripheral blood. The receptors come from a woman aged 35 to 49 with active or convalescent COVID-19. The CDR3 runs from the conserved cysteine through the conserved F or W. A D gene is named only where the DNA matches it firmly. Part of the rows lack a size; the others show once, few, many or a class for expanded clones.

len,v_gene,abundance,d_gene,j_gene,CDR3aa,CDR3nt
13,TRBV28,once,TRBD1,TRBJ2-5,CASSLQGAETQYF,TGTGCCAGCAGTTTACAGGGGGCCGAGACCCAGTACTTC
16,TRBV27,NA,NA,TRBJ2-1,CASGGGPTLFNNEQFF,TGTGCCAGCGGGGGGGGGCCAACTCTATTTAACAATGAGCAGTTCTTC
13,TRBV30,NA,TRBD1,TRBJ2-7,CAWSVQPGGEQYF,TGTGCCTGGAGTGTTCAGCCAGGGGGTGAGCAGTACTTC
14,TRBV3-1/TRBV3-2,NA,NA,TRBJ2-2,CASSPGFITGELFF,TGTGCCAGCAGCCCGGGGTTCATCACCGGGGAGCTGTTTTTT
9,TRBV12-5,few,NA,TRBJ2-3,CAVQGNRYF,TGTGCTGTTCAGGGAAATCGGTATTTT
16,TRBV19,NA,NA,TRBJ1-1,CASSIPDSLVNTEAFF,TGTGCCAGTAGTATACCCGACAGTCTCGTGAACACTGAAGCTTTCTTT
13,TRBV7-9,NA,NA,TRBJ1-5,CASSRTVLGPQHF,TGTGCCAGCAGCCGGACAGTGCTTGGGCCCCAGCATTTT
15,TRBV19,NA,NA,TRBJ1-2,CASSYRADRIYGYTF,TGTGCCAGTAGTTATAGAGCTGACAGGATCTATGGCTACACCTTC
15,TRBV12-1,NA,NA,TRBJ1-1,CASSQKTGTNTEAFF,TGTGCCAGCAGCCAAAAGACAGGGACGAACACTGAAGCTTTCTTT
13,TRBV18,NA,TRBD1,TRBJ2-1,CASSKDRGDEQFF,TGTGCCAGCTCAAAAGACAGGGGCGATGAGCAGTTCTTC
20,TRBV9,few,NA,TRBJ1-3,CASRPLALSATPGLRNTIYF,TGTGCCAGCAGACCACTAGCCCTGAGCGCTACCCCGGGGCTAAGAAACACCATATATTTT
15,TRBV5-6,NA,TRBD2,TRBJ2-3,CASSSGLVRKDTQYF,TGTGCCAGCAGCTCGGGACTAGTAAGAAAAGATACGCAGTATTTT
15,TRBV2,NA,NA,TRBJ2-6,CASSTGQGSPNVLTF,TGTGCCAGCAGTACGGGGCAGGGGAGTCCCAACGTCCTGACTTTC
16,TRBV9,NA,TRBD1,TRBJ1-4,CASSVLPGTDNEKLFF,TGTGCCAGCAGCGTCCTTCCCGGGACAGATAATGAAAAACTGTTTTTT
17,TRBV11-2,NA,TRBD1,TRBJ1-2,CASSLGLDRGGNYGYTF,TGTGCCAGCAGCTTAGGCCTCGACAGGGGTGGAAACTATGGCTACACCTTC
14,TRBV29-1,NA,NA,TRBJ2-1,CSVDGRGPYNEQFF,TGCAGCGTTGATGGGCGGGGGCCCTACAATGAGCAGTTCTTC
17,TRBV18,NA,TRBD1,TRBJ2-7,CASSQGLVGTGEYEQYF,TGTGCCAGCTCACAGGGACTGGTAGGGACAGGGGAGTACGAGCAGTACTTC
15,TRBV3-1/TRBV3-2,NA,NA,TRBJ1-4,CASSLLGGANEKLFF,TGTGCCAGCAGCCTTTTGGGGGGGGCTAATGAAAAACTGTTTTTT
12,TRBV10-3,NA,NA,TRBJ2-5,CAISDSGETQYF,TGTGCCATCAGTGACTCGGGGGAGACCCAGTACTTC
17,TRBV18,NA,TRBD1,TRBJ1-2,CASSPTRTGSPNYGYTF,TGTGCCAGCTCACCCACTAGGACAGGGTCCCCAAACTATGGCTACACCTTC
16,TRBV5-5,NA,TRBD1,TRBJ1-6,CASSLGNRGLNSPLHF,TGTGCCAGCAGCTTGGGGAACAGGGGGTTAAATTCACCCCTCCACTTT
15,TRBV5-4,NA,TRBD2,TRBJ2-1,CASSPERGGIGEQFF,TGTGCCAGCAGCCCCGAGCGGGGGGGCATTGGTGAGCAGTTCTTC
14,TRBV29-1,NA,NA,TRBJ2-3,CSSYPGVGTDTQYF,TGCAGCTCGTATCCCGGGGTCGGCACAGATACGCAGTATTTT
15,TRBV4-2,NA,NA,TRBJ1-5,CASSPQGNSNQPQHF,TGTGCCAGCAGCCCACAGGGAAATAGCAATCAGCCCCAGCATTTT
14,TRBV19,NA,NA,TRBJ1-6,CASSIGQPNSPLHF,TGTGCCAGTAGTATAGGACAGCCTAATTCACCCCTCCACTTT
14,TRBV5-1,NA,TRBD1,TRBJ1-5,CASSGEGGGQPQHF,TGCGCCAGCAGCGGAGAAGGGGGCGGGCAGCCCCAGCATTTT
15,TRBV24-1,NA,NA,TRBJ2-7,CATSGGRSGGYEQYF,TGTGCCACCAGTGGTGGCAGGAGTGGAGGATACGAGCAGTACTTC
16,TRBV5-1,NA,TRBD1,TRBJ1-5,CASSPGGTGVDQPQHF,TGCGCCAGCAGCCCCGGCGGGACAGGAGTAGATCAGCCCCAGCATTTT
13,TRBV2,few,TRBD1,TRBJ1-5,CASSSGGWQPQHF,TGTGCCAGCAGTTCAGGGGGCTGGCAGCCCCAGCATTTT
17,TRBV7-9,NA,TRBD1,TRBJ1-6,CASSLGRQGIIASPLHF,TGTGCCAGCAGCTTAGGACGACAGGGAATAATTGCTTCACCCCTCCACTTT
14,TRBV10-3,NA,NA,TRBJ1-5,CASRQSHSNQPQHF,TGTGCCTCTCGACAGTCCCATAGCAATCAGCCCCAGCATTTT
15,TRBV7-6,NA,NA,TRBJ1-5,CASSLGAGQDQPQHF,TGTGCCAGCAGCTTAGGAGCAGGGCAGGATCAGCCCCAGCATTTT
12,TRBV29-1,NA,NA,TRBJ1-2,CSVDRGDYGYTF,TGCAGCGTTGACCGGGGGGACTATGGCTACACCTTC
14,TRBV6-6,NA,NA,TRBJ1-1,CASSYSLGGTEAFF,TGTGCCAGCAGTTACTCGTTGGGGGGAACTGAAGCTTTCTTT
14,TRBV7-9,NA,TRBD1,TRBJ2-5,CASSTGTGHETQYF,TGTGCCAGCAGCACCGGGACAGGGCATGAGACCCAGTACTTC
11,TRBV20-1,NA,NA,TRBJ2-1,CSASLNPEQFF,TGCAGTGCTAGCCTAAACCCTGAGCAGTTCTTC
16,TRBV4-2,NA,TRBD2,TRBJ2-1,CASSQRLAGGANEQFF,TGTGCCAGCAGCCAGAGACTAGCGGGGGGGGCTAATGAGCAGTTCTTC
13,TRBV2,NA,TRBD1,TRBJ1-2,CASSVQGAGGYTF,TGTGCCAGCAGTGTACAGGGGGCAGGGGGCTACACCTTC
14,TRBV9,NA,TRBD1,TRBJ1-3,CASSVRDRDYTIYF,TGTGCCAGCAGCGTAAGGGACAGGGACTACACCATATATTTT
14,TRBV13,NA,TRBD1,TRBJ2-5,CASSFGQVQETQYF,TGTGCCAGCAGCTTCGGACAGGTACAAGAGACCCAGTACTTC
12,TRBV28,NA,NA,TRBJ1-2,CASSLRPYGYTF,TGTGCCAGCAGTTTGCGTCCTTATGGCTACACCTTC
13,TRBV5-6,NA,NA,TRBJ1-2,CASSFRLPRGYTF,TGTGCCAGCAGCTTCAGGCTTCCTCGGGGCTACACCTTC
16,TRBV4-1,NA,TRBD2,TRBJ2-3,CASSQVAGGSVDTQYF,TGCGCCAGCAGCCAAGTAGCGGGGGGGTCAGTAGATACGCAGTATTTT